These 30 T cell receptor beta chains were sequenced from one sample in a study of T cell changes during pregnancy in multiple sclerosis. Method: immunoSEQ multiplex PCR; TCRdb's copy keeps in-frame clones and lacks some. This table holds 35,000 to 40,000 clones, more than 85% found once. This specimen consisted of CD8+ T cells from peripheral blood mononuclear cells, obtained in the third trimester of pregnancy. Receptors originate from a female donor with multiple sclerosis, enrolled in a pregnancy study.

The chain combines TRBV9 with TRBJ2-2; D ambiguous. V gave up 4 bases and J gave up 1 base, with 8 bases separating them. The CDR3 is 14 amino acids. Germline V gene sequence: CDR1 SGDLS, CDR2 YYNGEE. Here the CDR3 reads CASSPPLNTGELFF. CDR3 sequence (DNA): TGTGCCAGCAGCCCTCCTTTGAACACCGGGGAGCTGTTTTTT.

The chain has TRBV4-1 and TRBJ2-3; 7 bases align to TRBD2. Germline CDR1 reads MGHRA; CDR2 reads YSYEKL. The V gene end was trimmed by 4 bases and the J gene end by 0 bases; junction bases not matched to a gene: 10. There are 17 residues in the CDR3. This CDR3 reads CASSREGSGPSTDTQYF. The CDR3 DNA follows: TGCGCCAGCAGCCGGGAGGGTAGCGGGCCTAGCACAGATACGCAGTATTTT.

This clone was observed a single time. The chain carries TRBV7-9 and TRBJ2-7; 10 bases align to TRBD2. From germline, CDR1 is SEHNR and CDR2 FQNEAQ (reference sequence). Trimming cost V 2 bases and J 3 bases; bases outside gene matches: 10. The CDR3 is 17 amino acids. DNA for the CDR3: TGTGCCAGCAGCTTATTCCGGACTAGCGGACGATACTACGAGCAGTACTTC. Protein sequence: CASSLFRTSGRYYEQYF.

The chain's CDR3 is CASSDFHGNEQFF. Written as DNA, the CDR3 is TGTGCCAGCAGTGATTTTCACGGGAATGAGCAGTTCTTC. The rearrangement uses TRBV6-1 and TRBJ2-1; unclear D gene. CDR1 and CDR2 (germline): MNHNS, SASEGT. Between the trimmed V and J ends, which lost 3 bases and 7 bases, there was a span of 10 bases. The CDR3 consists of 13 residues.

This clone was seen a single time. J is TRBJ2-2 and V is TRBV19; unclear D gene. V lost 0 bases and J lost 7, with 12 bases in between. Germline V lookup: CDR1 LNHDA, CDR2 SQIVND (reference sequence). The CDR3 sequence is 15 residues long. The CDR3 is CASSIENSRGGELFF. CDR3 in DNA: TGTGCCAGTAGTATAGAGAACAGCCGTGGCGGGGAGCTGTTTTTT. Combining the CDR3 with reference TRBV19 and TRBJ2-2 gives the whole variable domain DGGITQSPKYLFRKEGQNVTLSCEQNLNHDAMYWYRQDPGQGLRLIYYSQIVNDFQKGDIAEGYSVSREKKESFPLTVTSAQKNPTAFYLCASSIENSRGGELFFGEGSRLTVL.

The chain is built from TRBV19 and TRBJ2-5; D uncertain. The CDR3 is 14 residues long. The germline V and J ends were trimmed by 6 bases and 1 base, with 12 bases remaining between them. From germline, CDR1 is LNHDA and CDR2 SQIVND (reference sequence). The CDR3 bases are TGTGCCAGTAGCGTCTCGTTCCTCCAAGAGACCCAGTACTTC. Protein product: CASSVSFLQETQYF.

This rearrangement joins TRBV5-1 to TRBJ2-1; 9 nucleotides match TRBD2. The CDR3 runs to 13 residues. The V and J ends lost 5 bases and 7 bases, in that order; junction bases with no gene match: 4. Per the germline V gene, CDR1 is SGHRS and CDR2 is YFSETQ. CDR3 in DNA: TGCGCCAGCAGGAATAGCGGGAGTAATGAGCAGTTCTTC. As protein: CASRNSGSNEQFF. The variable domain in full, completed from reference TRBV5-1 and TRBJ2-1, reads KAGVTQTPRYLIKTRGQQVTLSCSPISGHRSVSWYQQTPGQGLQFLFEYFSETQRNKGNFPGRFSGRQFSNSRSEMNVSTLELGDSALYLCASRNSGSNEQFFGPGTRLTVL.

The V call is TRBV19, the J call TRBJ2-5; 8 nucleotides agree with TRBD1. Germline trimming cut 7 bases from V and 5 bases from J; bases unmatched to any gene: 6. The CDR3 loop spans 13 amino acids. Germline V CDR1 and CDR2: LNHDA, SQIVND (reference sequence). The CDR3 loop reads CASNPGGLETQYF. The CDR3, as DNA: TGTGCCAGTAATCCAGGGGGCTTGGAGACCCAGTACTTC.

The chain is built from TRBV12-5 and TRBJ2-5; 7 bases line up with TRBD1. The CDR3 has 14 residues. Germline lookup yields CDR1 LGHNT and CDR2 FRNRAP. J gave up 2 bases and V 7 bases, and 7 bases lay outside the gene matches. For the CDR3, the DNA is TGTGCTAGTGCTCCAGGGACAGTTCAAGAGACCCAGTACTTC. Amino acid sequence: CASAPGTVQETQYF.

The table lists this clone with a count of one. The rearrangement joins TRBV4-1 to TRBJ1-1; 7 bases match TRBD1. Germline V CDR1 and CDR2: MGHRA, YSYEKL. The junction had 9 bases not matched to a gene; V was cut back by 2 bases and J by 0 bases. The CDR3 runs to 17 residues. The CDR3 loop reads CASSQLPGTAMNTEAFF. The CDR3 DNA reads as TGCGCCAGCAGCCAACTTCCCGGGACAGCGATGAACACTGAAGCTTTCTTT.

This CDR3 reads CASSLTIETGYYEQYF. In nucleotides, the CDR3 is TGTGCCAGCAGCTTAACGATTGAAACAGGTTACTACGAGCAGTACTTC. This sequence joins TRBV7-3 and TRBJ2-7, with TRBD1 as a possible D gene (5 bases). The CDR3 covers 16 residues. Germline values: CDR1 SGHTA, CDR2 FQGTGA. Trimming cost V 0 bases and J 3 bases, with 15 bases left between them.

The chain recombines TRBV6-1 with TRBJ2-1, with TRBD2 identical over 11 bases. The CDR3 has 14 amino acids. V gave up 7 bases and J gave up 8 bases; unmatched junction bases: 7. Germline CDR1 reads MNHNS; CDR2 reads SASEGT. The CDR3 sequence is CASTILAGVDEQFF. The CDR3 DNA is TGTGCCAGCACCATACTAGCGGGAGTGGATGAGCAGTTCTTC.

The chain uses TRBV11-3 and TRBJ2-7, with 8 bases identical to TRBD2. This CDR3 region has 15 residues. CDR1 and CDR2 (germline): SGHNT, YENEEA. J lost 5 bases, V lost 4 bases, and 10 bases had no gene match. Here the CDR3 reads CASSSWLTSEDEQYF. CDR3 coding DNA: TGTGCCAGCAGCTCGTGGCTGACTAGCGAGGACGAGCAGTACTTC.

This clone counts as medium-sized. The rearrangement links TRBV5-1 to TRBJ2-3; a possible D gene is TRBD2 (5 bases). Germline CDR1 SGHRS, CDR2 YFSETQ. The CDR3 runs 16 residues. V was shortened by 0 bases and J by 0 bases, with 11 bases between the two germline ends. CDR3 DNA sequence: TGCGCCAGCAGCTTGGGAGCGGAGACTAGCACAGATACGCAGTATTTT. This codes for CASSLGAETSTDTQYF.

In DNA form, the CDR3 reads TGTGCCAGCAGCTATATCAGGGGAATGAACACTGAAGCTTTCTTT. Translation: CASSYIRGMNTEAFF. V and J are TRBV5-6 and TRBJ1-1, with D possibly being TRBD1 (6 bases). This CDR3 has 15 residues. Per the germline V gene, CDR1 is SGHDT and CDR2 is YYEEEE. Trimming shortened V by 3 bases and J by 0 bases, and 12 bases separated the two germline ends. Combining the CDR3 with reference TRBV5-6 and TRBJ1-1 gives the whole variable domain DAGVTQSPTHLIKTRGQQVTLRCSPKSGHDTVSWYQQALGQGPQFIFQYYEEEERQRGNFPDRFSGHQFPNYSSELNVNALLLGDSALYLCASSYIRGMNTEAFFGQGTRLTVV.

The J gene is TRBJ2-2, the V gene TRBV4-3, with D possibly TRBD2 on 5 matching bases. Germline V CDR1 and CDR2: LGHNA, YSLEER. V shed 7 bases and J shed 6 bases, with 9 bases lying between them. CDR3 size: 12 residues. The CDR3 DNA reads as TGCGCCAGCAACATCGGGGCCGGGGAGCTGTTTTTT. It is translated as CASNIGAGELFF.

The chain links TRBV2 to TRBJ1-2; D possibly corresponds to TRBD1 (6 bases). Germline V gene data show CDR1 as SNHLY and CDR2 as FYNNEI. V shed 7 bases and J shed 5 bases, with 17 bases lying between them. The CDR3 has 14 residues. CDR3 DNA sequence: TGTGCCAGCATCGGACAGTCCCTCACTTATGGCTACACCTTC. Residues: CASIGQSLTYGYTF. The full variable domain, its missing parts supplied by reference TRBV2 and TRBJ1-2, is EPEVTQTPSHQVTQMGQEVILRCVPISNHLYFYWYRQILGQKVEFLVSFYNNEISEKSEIFDDQFSVERPDGSNFTLKIRSTKLEDSAMYFCASIGQSLTYGYTFGSGTRLTVV.

The CDR3 sequence is CASSHSYEQYF. The CDR3 coding sequence is TGTGCCAGTAGCCACTCCTACGAGCAGTACTTC. The chain uses TRBV19 and TRBJ2-7; D is undetermined. CDR3 length equals 11 residues. Germline values: CDR1 LNHDA, CDR2 SQIVND (reference sequence). V lost 6 bases and J lost 0, with 3 bases in between.

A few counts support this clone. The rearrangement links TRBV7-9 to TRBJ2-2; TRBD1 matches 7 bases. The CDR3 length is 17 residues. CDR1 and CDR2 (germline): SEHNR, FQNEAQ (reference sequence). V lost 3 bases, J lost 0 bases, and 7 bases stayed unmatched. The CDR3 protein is CASSFPVGQPNTGELFF. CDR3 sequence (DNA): TGTGCCAGCAGCTTTCCGGTGGGACAGCCGAACACCGGGGAGCTGTTTTTT.

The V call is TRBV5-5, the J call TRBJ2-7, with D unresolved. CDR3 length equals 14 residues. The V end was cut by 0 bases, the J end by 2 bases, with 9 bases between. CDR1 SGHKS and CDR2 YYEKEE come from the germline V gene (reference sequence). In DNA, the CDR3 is TGTGCCAGCAGCTTGGTTGGCAGTACCTACGAGCAGTACTTC. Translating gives CASSLVGSTYEQYF.

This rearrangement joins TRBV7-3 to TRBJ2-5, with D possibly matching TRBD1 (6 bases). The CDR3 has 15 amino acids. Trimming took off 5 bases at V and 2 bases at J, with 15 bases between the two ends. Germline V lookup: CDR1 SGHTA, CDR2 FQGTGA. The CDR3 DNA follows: TGTGCCAGCAGCCTGTCAGGGGCTGGGCAAGAGACCCAGTACTTC. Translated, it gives CASSLSGAGQETQYF. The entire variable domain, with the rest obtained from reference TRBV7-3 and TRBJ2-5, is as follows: GAGVSQTPSNKVTEKGKYVELRCDPISGHTALYWYRQSLGQGPEFLIYFQGTGAADDSGLPNDRFFAVRPEGSVSTLKIQRTERGDSAVYLCASSLSGAGQETQYFGPGTRLLVL.

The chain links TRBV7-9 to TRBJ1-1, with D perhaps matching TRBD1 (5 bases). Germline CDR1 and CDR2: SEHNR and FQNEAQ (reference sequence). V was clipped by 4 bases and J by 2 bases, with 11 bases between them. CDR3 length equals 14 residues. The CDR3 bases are TGTGCCAGCAGCTGGGGGGAAGAAAACACTGAAGCTTTCTTT. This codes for CASSWGEENTEAFF.

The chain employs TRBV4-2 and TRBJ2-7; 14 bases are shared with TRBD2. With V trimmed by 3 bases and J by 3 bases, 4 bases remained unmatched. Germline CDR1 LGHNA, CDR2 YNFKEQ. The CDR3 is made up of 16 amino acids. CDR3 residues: CASSQGLAGEVYEQYF. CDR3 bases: TGTGCCAGCAGCCAGGGACTAGCGGGGGAGGTCTACGAGCAGTACTTC.

The CDR3, as DNA: TGTGCCACCAGCAGATTGGAGGGAACAAGCAATGAGCAGTTCTTC. Translation gives CATSRLEGTSNEQFF. The chain couples TRBV15 to TRBJ2-1, with a tentative D call TRBD2 (6 bases). CDR3 length: 15 amino acids. The germline V gene has CDR1 LNHNV and CDR2 YYDKDF (reference sequence). V was clipped by 2 bases and J by 6 bases, with 14 bases between them.

The CDR3 DNA is TGTGCCAGCAGGGGACAGGAGATTGAAGCTTTCTTT. Protein sequence: CASRGQEIEAFF. The rearrangement links TRBV2 to TRBJ1-1; 8 bases map to TRBD1. CDR3 size: 12 residues. The junction had 4 bases not matched to a gene; V was cut back by 6 bases and J by 7 bases. Germline V gives CDR1 SNHLY, CDR2 FYNNEI.

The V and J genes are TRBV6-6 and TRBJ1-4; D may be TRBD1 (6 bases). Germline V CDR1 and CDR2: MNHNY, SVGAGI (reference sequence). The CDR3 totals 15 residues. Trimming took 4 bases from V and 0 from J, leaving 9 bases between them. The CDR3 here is CASSSGQTTNEKLFF. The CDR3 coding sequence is TGTGCCAGCAGTTCCGGACAGACAACTAATGAAAAACTGTTTTTT.

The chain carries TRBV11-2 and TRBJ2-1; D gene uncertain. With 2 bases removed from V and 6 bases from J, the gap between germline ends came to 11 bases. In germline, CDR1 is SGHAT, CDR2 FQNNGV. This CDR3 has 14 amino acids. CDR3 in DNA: TGTGCCAGCAGCTTAAGGAGTCACTCCAATGAGCAGTTCTTC. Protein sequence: CASSLRSHSNEQFF.

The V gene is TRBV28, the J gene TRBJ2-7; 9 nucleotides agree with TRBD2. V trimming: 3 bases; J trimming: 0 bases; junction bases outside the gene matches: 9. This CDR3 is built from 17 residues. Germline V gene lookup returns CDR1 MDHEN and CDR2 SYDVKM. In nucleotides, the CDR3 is TGTGCCAGCAGTTTTAAGGCTAGCGGGGAGCTCTCCTACGAGCAGTACTTC. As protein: CASSFKASGELSYEQYF.

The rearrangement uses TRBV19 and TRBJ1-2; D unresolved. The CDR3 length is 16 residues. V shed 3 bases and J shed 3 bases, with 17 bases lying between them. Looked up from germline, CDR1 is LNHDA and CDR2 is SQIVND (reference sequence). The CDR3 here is CASSIPGRSSDYGYTF. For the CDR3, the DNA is TGTGCCAGTAGTATCCCCGGCCGGTCCAGCGACTATGGCTACACCTTC.

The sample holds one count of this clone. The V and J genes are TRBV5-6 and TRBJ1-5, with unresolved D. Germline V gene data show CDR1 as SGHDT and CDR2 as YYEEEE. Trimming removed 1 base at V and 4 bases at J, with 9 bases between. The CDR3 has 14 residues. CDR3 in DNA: TGTGCCAGCAGCTTGATGTTGGAGAATCAGCCCCAGCATTTT. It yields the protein CASSLMLENQPQHF.